This T cell receptor beta chain was identified in a study of T cell responses to AZD1222 COVID-19 vaccine. General observations from the study: In the spike-specific TCR repertoire, nearly half reportedly target unmutated variant regions. Distributed over spike, vaccine-associated CD4 TCRs predominated at 160-218 and 743-854. Clonal diversity was possibly underestimated; the donors were predominantly white British and more often female.

Comment on this clone: Its antigen is not known.

CDR1 is SGHNT and CDR2 is YYREEE in the germline V gene (reference sequence). V was shortened by 2 bases and J by 5 bases, with 16 bases between the two germline ends. The CDR3 length is 15 residues. The protocol was immunoSEQ multiplex PCR, while the TCRdb copy is restricted to in-frame clones and leaves out a portion. The sample carries 120,000 or so clones, approximately 94% recorded once. This clonotype was obtained from an adult who received the AZD1222 COVID-19 vaccine. The chain uses TRBV5-4 and TRBJ1-1, with D maybe TRBD1 (5 bases). This material consisted of peripheral blood, taken 28 days after the second AZD1222 dose. The CDR3 bases are TGTGCCAGCAGCTTTGAGGGGCGGCGTGATACTGAAGCTTTCTTT. It is translated as CASSFEGRRDTEAFF. The full variable domain, with the rest looked up from reference TRBV5-4 and TRBJ1-1, is ETGVTQSPTHLIKTRGQQVTLRCSSQSGHNTVSWYQQALGQGPQFIFQYYREEENGRGNFPPRFSGLQFPNYSSELNVNALELDDSALYLCASSFEGRRDTEAFFGQGTRLTVV.